This T cell receptor beta chain is from a study of cytomegalovirus exposure and HLA in healthy donors. Overall study results and limits: Most TCR beta V segments were productive about 87% or about 30% of the time in an earlier analysis. Sequencing likely generated an artifact that appeared as a cluster of highly shared sequence variants.

CDR1 is LGHNA and CDR2 is YNFKEQ in the germline V gene. This CDR3 has 17 amino acids. V was cut by 0 bases and J by 3 bases, with 14 bases left in between. A word on this clone: What it binds is not known.

The PCR employed 60 Vbeta primers together with 13 Jbeta primers. The table came from immunoSEQ multiplex PCR; TCRdb's copy has only in-frame clones and leaves some out. In the table there are approximately 75,000 clones, around 83% of which are singletons. The clonotype comes from a man between 65 and 85 years old in good health and CMV-seropositive. The sample comprised PBMCs. The chain is built from TRBV4-2 and TRBJ2-2; D gene ambiguous. In nucleotides, the CDR3 is TGTGCCAGCAGCCAAGATCACAACAGCTGGGACACCGGGGAGCTGTTTTTT. Amino acids: CASSQDHNSWDTGELFF.